The source of this T cell receptor (beta chain) is a study of early T cells in non-severe SARS-CoV-2 infection (dated by TCRdb to the early 2020s). A note on the overall study: Because TCR sequencing relied on bulk RNA taken from unsorted whole blood, pairing of alpha and beta chains was not possible.

This clonotype is assessed as medium-sized (0.01 to 0.1%). No antigen is known for it. Base-call qualities are not available, and no considerably larger clone is one nucleotide away. This was a case-control study nested in a cohort of healthcare workers in London, UK, who had nasopharyngeal swab PCR tests and blood samples taken every week. Healthcare workers were enrolled in the week of the UK lockdown, from 23 to 31 March 2020, and were followed every week for up to roughly 15 weeks. General findings and caveats noted by the study authors: VDJdb matching was skewed toward anti-spike CD8 responses and likely underestimated virus-specific expansions by missing private and CD4 specificities.

Library preparation was by 5' RACE. This sample was sequenced with a NextSeq 500. To correct for sequencing error and PCR bias, the TCR library protocol tagged individual cDNA molecules with unique molecular identifiers. TCR alpha and beta chains were both sequenced, and the abundances of alpha and beta sequences in each sample were closely correlated with each other. Under the source paper's analysis protocol: Decombinator V4 was used to annotate TCR sequences for V gene, J gene and CDR3. Expanded TCRs were defined as changing significantly between any two time points under a Poisson model with p below 0.0001. TCR abundances were normalised to the total number of TCRs sequenced per sample and were expressed as counts per million. MAIT TCRs were defined by TRAV1-2 paired with TRAJ12, TRAJ20 or TRAJ33, and iNKT TCRs by TRAV10 paired with TRAJ18. VDJdb, accessed 1 November 2021, was searched for CMV, EBV and SARS-CoV-2 annotated TCRs, with TCRs annotated for multiple antigens excluded. The public reads were run again by TCRdb, first through fastp at Q25 and then through MiXCR, and only productive beta chains were kept. Here each entry gathers all rows of one CDR3 protein and keeps the most common genes and DNA. Here the V and J calls rest on TCRdb's processing, not on the authors' analysis. The sample includes around 80,000 distinct CDR3 sequences, with roughly an eighth observed a single time. Around 1.5% of the sample is taken by the ten largest.

Cut back by 6 bases and 5 bases, the V and J ends lie 11 bases apart. As encoded in the germline V gene, CDR1 is MRHNA while CDR2 is SNTAGT. The CDR3 runs 13 residues from the cysteine to the phenylalanine. The DNA shown is the 39-base CDR3, in frame from base 1. The chain joins TRBV6-4 to TRBJ2-1; the D gene is possibly TRBD2, with 6 bases matching. The source material was whole blood. This receptor was taken from an adult who was a healthcare worker with PCR-confirmed SARS-CoV-2 infection or an uninfected control (not recorded which). The DNA sequence is TGTGCCAGCAGCCCTTCTAGCGACAATGAGCAGTTCTTC. Its coded protein is CASSPSSDNEQFF.